These 15 T cell receptor beta chains came from one sample sequenced in a study of metastatic and nonmetastatic thyroid tumors. Using MiXCR, TCRdb reanalyzed the PCR reads. Of approximately 19,000 clones listed, roughly 15% are singletons. Until they underwent thyroid surgery, no patient had received any treatment. The source material was blood. These receptors came from a female donor with papillary thyroid cancer or a benign thyroid nodule (not recorded which). Some clones in this sample may be carry-over from other donors' samples.

This clone has ten or more counts. The rearrangement uses TRBV6-1 and TRBJ1-5; D is undetermined. Deletions cut 5 bases from V and 1 base from J, with 9 bases between. The CDR3 has 14 residues. Germline V lookup: CDR1 MNHNS, CDR2 SASEGT. The CDR3 DNA sequence: TGTGCCAGCAGTAGTGGACGGAGCAATCAGCCCCAGCATTTT. Amino acid sequence: CASSSGRSNQPQHF.

This clone was counted a few times. V and J are TRBV6-1 and TRBJ2-7; 14 positions match TRBD2. The germline V gene encodes CDR1 MNHNS and CDR2 SASEGT. The CDR3 extends over 18 amino acids. The V gene end was trimmed by 2 bases and the J gene end by 2 bases; junction bases not matched to a gene: 8. CDR3 region: CASSESAGGLAGAYEQYF. In DNA, the CDR3 is TGTGCCAGCAGTGAATCAGCGGGGGGACTAGCGGGGGCCTACGAGCAGTACTTC.

This clone occurred many times. This sequence joins TRBV18 and TRBJ2-5; TRBD2 agrees at 8 bases. With 3 bases clipped from V and 2 bases from J, the junction kept 5 bases outside the gene matches. The CDR3 has 15 residues. Germline V CDR1 and CDR2: KGHSH, LQKENI. The CDR3 is CASSPNSGNQETQYF. CDR3 nucleotides: TGTGCCAGCTCACCCAATAGCGGGAATCAAGAGACCCAGTACTTC.

This clone was detected ten times or more. The V call is TRBV24-1, the J call TRBJ2-1; D uncertain. Trimming left V 6 bases short and J 6 bases short, with 14 bases between. The germline CDR1 and CDR2 sequences are KGHDR and SFDVKD. The CDR3 is 14 residues long. CDR3 residues: CATSPGRPPNEQFF. CDR3 sequence (DNA): TGTGCCACCAGTCCTGGTCGACCCCCCAATGAGCAGTTCTTC.

Many counts were recorded for this clone. The V gene is TRBV20-1, the J gene TRBJ2-1, with D unresolved. Germline CDR1 and CDR2: DFQATT and SNEGSKA (reference sequence). Trimming left V 1 base short and J 0 bases short, with 10 bases between. This CDR3 comprises 15 residues. CDR3 residues: CSARGARSSYNEQFF. In nucleotides, the CDR3 is TGCAGTGCTAGAGGTGCCAGAAGCTCCTACAATGAGCAGTTCTTC.

This clone occurred many times. The genes are TRBV7-3 and TRBJ2-1, with 9 bases that match TRBD1. Losses at the gene ends were 2 bases for V and 7 bases for J; bases not matched to a gene: 6. Germline V gene sequence: CDR1 SGHTA, CDR2 FQGTGA. This CDR3 region has 15 residues. The CDR3 nucleotides are TGTGCCAGCAGCTTACCGGGACAGGGCCCGAATGAGCAGTTCTTC. It is translated as CASSLPGQGPNEQFF.

This clone showed up many times. This sequence joins TRBV29-1 and TRBJ1-1; unclear D gene. The V gene's germline CDR1 is SQVTM and CDR2 ANQGSEA. The CDR3 covers 12 residues. The germline V and J ends were trimmed by 4 bases and 0 bases, with 6 bases remaining between them. The CDR3 sequence is CSVGRMNTEAFF. For the CDR3, the DNA is TGCAGCGTTGGACGGATGAACACTGAAGCTTTCTTT.

There are many counts of this clone. CDR3 residues: CASSQRQGAAGELFF. Here the CDR3 DNA reads TGTGCCAGCAGCCAACGACAGGGGGCCGCCGGGGAGCTGTTTTTT. The chain couples TRBV7-2 to TRBJ2-2; 10 nucleotides line up with TRBD1. J gave up 6 bases and V 5 bases, and 6 bases lay outside the gene matches. Germline CDR1 SGHTA, CDR2 FQGNSA. This CDR3 is built from 15 residues.

In its sample, this clone was seen many times. The chain links TRBV19 to TRBJ2-2; perhaps TRBD1 as D (6 bases). Germline assignment: CDR1 LNHDA and CDR2 SQIVND (reference sequence). This CDR3 is 16 amino acids long. V lost 9 bases to trimming and J lost 6 bases, with 23 bases between them. The CDR3 is CASSALGAGSPGELFF. The CDR3 region has the DNA TGTGCCAGCTCCGCGTTGGGGGCGGGTAGTCCCGGGGAGCTGTTTTTT.

This clone has ten or more counts. V is TRBV18 and J is TRBJ2-7; 9 positions agree with TRBD2. There are 15 residues in the CDR3. V shed 0 bases, J shed 1 base, and the junction held 1 base outside the gene matches. Germline V gene sequence: CDR1 KGHSH, CDR2 LQKENI. CDR3: CASSPPGLASYEQYF. CDR3 nucleotide sequence: TGTGCCAGCTCACCACCGGGACTAGCTTCCTACGAGCAGTACTTC.

This clone was counted many times. The J gene is TRBJ2-7, the V gene TRBV11-1, with 11 bases that match TRBD1. The CDR3 totals 14 residues. V was pared by 5 bases and J by 3 bases, with 3 bases of the junction left unmatched. Germline assignment: CDR1 SGHAT and CDR2 FQDESV (reference sequence). In DNA, the CDR3 is TGTGCCAGCAGCAGGACAGGGGGCGGCTACGAGCAGTACTTC. As protein: CASSRTGGGYEQYF.

This clone was picked up a small number of times. CDR3 bases: TGTGCCACCAGAGGACTAGCAGCCTACAATGAGCAGTTCTTC. Translation gives CATRGLAAYNEQFF. The V call is TRBV24-1, the J call TRBJ2-1, with TRBD2 matching over 8 bases. The germline CDR1 and CDR2 sequences are KGHDR and SFDVKD. Losses at the gene ends were 7 bases for V and 2 bases for J; bases not matched to a gene: 3. The CDR3 runs 14 residues.

This clone was detected ten times or more. The V gene is TRBV5-6, the J gene TRBJ2-7; either TRBD1 or TRBD2 may supply D (5 bases each). Germline CDR1 SGHDT, CDR2 YYEEEE. This CDR3 spans 15 amino acids. The V gene lost 4 bases and the J gene lost 0 bases, with 14 bases spanning the gap. The CDR3 region is CASSLDTGTSYEQYF. In DNA form, the CDR3 reads TGTGCCAGCAGCCTTGATACCGGGACCTCCTACGAGCAGTACTTC.

This clone was counted many times. The junction differs from germline at one of its ends, possibly a read error. The chain employs TRBV20-1 and TRBJ2-7; TRBD2 aligns across 10 bases. The germline V gene encodes CDR1 DFQATT and CDR2 SNEGSKA (reference sequence). The CDR3 runs to 15 residues. The CDR3 region has the DNA TGCAGCGCTACCCTTACTAGCGGGAAACTCAACGAGCAGTACTTC. Translating it yields CSATLTSGKLNEQYF.

This clone was seen many times. This chain connects TRBV30 to TRBJ2-1; 8 positions agree with TRBD2. The germline V gene encodes CDR1 GTSNPN and CDR2 SVGIG (reference sequence). The CDR3 totals 16 residues. Trimming at V came to 1 base and at J to 2 bases, leaving 7 bases not matched to a gene. This chain's CDR3 is CAWSAGLADTYNEQFF. In nucleotides, the CDR3 is TGTGCCTGGAGTGCCGGACTAGCCGATACCTACAATGAGCAGTTCTTC.